Listed here is a single T cell receptor (beta chain). This clone's antigen is unknown. There are no base qualities to consult, and no much larger clone falls within one base. From the cysteine up to the phenylalanine, the CDR3 has a length of 14 residues. Only the CDR3 region is kept as DNA, spanning 42 bases read in frame from base 1. CDR1 and CDR2, looked up from the germline V gene (reference sequence), are SEHNR and FQNEAQ. At the junction V is shortened by 3 bases and J by 1 base, with 6 bases in between. Library method: the immunoSEQ multiplex PCR assay. RNA was extracted from all samples and reverse transcribed into cDNA as template for TCR sequencing. First-strand cDNA was synthesized using SuperScript III with a 2:1 mix of oligo-dT and random hexamers. A synthetic immune receptor repertoire was used to gauge amplification bias, and whatever bias remained was removed computationally. The authors' pipeline ran thus. Raw reads were preprocessed for error removal, and CDR3 was defined according to IMGT conventions as running from the conserved cysteine to phenylalanine. Clonality was computed as 1 minus the Shannon entropy, with the entropy normalized by log2 of the number of productive unique TCRs. Whether scalp clones were CD4 or CD8 was inferred by matching scalp TCRbeta sequences against CD4 and CD8 repertoires sorted from blood. The immuneACCESS repertoire file appears here via TCRdb, limited to in-frame rearrangements. These files lack a portion of the clones; in checked studies, under half of the deficit traces to unresolved V genes, and the cause of the others is not known. V, J and clone size reflect that table, while D and trimming were determined from the DNA. The sample table records about 140,000 clones; approximately 86% of these occur just once. The leading ten clones occupy around 13% of the sample.

The time point label, as the study defines it: approximately 4 weeks on oral tofacitinib. Read against the paper, the sample's treatment or condition label means: oral pan-JAK inhibitor, 5-10 mg twice daily. Peripheral blood and lesional scalp punch biopsies were obtained from patients with alopecia areata. PBMCs were isolated by density centrifugation and stained for CD3, CD4 and CD8, and CD4+ and CD8+ T cells were sorted on a FACSAria. This sample was included in a study of CD8+ T cells in alopecia areata (dated by TCRdb to the late 2010s). Background for the entire study: Treated patients were enrolled in an open-label pilot trial of oral tofacitinib, 5 to 10 mg twice daily, for moderate-to-severe alopecia areata. High-throughput TCRbeta sequencing was used to examine T cell clonal expansion in alopecia areata in both the C3H/HeJ mouse model and human patients. On the human side, TCRbeta sequencing was run on scalp tissue and on sorted CD4+ and CD8+ peripheral blood T cells from healthy controls and from alopecia areata patients with either patchy or totalis/universalis disease. Tofacitinib was administered for 6 to 18 months, and 6 months of follow-up off drug were then conducted to assess delayed response and recurrence. Clonality in the scalp was compared among normal scalp (n=4), patchy alopecia areata scalp (n=8), and alopecia totalis/universalis scalp (n=8). Biopsies were taken from tofacitinib-treated patients at baseline and again at 4 and 24 weeks into treatment, and several of those patients also had a later scalp biopsy. In treated patients, disease severity was measured using the SALT score, which gives the percentage of scalp surface area affected. The RNA source kit depended on sample type: the PAXgene miRNA kit for fixed scalp, the miRNeasy kit for PBMCs, and the RNeasy kit for mouse skin. TCRbeta CDR3 regions were amplified by immunoSEQ multiplex PCR with 35 Vbeta forward and 13 Jbeta reverse primers. Results and caveats for the whole study, not just this receptor: Compared with normal scalp, lesional scalp, particularly in alopecia totalis/universalis, had higher clonality and more expanded CD8+ clones, which suggests antigenic drive. Shared TCR sequences between patients were less evident than in mice, which may be partly attributable to HLA diversity in the patient population. During tofacitinib treatment, many expanded lesional clones stuck around in both scalp and blood, and this persistence may partly explain why relapse happens after treatment is stopped. Scalp clonality and the number of expanded CD8+ clones among the top 100 scalp clones were significantly decreased by tofacitinib. Because the treated cohort was small and had only one nonresponder, larger studies are needed to examine links between baseline CD8+ expansion and response. Resident alphabeta T cells in normal human skin are also sequenced, complicating scalp TCR repertoire analysis, unlike mouse skin dominated by gammadelta T cells.

This specimen consisted of CD8+ T cells sorted from blood, obtained at week 4, from a patient treated with tofacitinib. This TCR came from a human donor with alopecia areata. The rearrangement combines TRBV7-9 with TRBJ2-2; no confident D gene assignment can be made. The nucleotide sequence reads as follows: TGTGCCAGCAGCTTTCCCGTGAACACCGGGGAGCTGTTTTTT. Its coded protein is CASSFPVNTGELFF. Reference TRBV7-9 and TRBJ2-2 proteins supply the regions before and after the CDR3; the full variable domain is: DTGVSQNPRHKITKRGQNVTFRCDPISEHNRLYWYRQTLGQGPEFLTYFQNEAQLEKSRLLSDRFSAERPKGSFSTLEIQRTEQGDSAMYLCASSFPVNTGELFFGEGSRLTVL.